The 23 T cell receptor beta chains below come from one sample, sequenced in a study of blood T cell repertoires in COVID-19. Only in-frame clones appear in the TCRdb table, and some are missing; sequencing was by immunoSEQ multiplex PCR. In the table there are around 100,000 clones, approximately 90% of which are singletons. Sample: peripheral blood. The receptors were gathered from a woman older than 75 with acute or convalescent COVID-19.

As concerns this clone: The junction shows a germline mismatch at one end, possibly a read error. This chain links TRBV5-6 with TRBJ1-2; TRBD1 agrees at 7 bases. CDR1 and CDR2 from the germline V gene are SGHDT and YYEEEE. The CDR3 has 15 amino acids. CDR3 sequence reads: CASSWALQGPTTDLF. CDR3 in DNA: TGTGCCAGCAGCTGGGCACTACAGGGGCCCACCACGGATCTCTTC.

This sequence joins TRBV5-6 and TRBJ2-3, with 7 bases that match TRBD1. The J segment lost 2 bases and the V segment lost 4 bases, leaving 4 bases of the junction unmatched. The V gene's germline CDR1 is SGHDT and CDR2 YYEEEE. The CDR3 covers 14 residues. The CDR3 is CASSRQGPTDTQYF. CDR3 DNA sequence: TGTGCCAGCAGCCGACAGGGTCCCACAGATACGCAGTATTTT.

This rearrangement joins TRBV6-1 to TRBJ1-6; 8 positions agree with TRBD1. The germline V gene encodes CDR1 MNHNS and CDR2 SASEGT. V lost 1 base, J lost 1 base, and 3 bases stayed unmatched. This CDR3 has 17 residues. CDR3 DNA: TGTGCCAGCAGTGAAGGGACAGGGTGGTCCTATAATTCACCCCTCCACTTT. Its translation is CASSEGTGWSYNSPLHF.

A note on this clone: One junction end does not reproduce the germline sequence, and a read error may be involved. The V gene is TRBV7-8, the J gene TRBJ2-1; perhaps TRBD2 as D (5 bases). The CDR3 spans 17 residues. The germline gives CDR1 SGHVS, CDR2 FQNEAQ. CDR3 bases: TGTGCCAGCAGCCTCTACTCTGGAGGTATCTCCCACAATGAGCAGTTCTTC. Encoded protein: CASSLYSGGISHNEQFF.

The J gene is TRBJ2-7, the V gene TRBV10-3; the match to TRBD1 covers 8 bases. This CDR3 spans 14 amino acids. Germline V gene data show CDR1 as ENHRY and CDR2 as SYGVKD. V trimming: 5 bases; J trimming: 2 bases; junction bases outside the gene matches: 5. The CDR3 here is CAISNGQGTYEQYF. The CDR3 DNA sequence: TGTGCCATCAGTAACGGACAGGGAACCTACGAGCAGTACTTC.

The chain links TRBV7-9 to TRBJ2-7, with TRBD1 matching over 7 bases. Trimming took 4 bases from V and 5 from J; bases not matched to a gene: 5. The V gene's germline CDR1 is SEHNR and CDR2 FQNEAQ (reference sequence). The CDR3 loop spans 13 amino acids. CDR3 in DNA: TGTGCCAGCAGCTGGACAGGCAACAACGAGCAGTACTTC. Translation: CASSWTGNNEQYF.

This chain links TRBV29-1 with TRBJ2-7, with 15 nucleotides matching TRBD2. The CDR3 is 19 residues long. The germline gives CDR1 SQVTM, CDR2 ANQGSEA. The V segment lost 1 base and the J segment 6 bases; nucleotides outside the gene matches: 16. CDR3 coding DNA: TGCAGCGTTGAAGGCCAGCCGGGACTAGCGGGGGGCCGGGGTTCCGAGCAGTACTTC. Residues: CSVEGQPGLAGGRGSEQYF.

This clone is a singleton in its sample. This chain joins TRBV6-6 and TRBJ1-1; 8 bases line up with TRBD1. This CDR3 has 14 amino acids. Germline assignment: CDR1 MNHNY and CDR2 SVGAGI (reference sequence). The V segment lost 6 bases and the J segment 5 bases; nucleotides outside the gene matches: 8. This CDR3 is CASRPTGVGTEAFF. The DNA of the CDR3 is TGTGCCAGCAGACCGACAGGGGTGGGTACTGAAGCTTTCTTT.

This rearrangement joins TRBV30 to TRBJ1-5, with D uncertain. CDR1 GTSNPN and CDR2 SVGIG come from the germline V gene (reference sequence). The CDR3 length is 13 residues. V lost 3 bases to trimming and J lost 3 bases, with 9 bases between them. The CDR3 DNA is TGTGCCTGGAGAAACAGTATCAATCAGCCCCAGCATTTT. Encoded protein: CAWRNSINQPQHF. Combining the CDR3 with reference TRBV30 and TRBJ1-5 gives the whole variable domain SQTIHQWPATLVQPVGSPLSLECTVEGTSNPNLYWYRQAAGRGLQLLFYSVGIGQISSEVPQNLSASRPQDRQFILSSKKLLLSDSGFYLCAWRNSINQPQHFGDGTRLSIL.

The chain's CDR3 is CASSLGFGGGTGELFF. For the CDR3, the DNA is TGTGCCAGCAGCTTAGGGTTCGGGGGAGGTACCGGGGAGCTGTTTTTT. The rearrangement links TRBV7-8 to TRBJ2-2, with D possibly TRBD2 on 6 matching bases. The CDR3 loop spans 16 amino acids. Looked up from germline, CDR1 is SGHVS and CDR2 is FQNEAQ. The V end was cut by 1 base, the J end by 5 bases, with 14 bases between. Together with reference TRBV7-8 and TRBJ2-2, the CDR3 gives the full variable domain: GAGVSQSPRYKVAKRGQDVALRCDPISGHVSLFWYQQALGQGPEFLTYFQNEAQLDKSGLPSDRFFAERPEGSVSTLKIQRTQQEDSAVYLCASSLGFGGGTGELFFGEGSRLTVL.

CDR3 nucleotide sequence: TGTGCCAGCAGACTAGCGGGGGCACCCTACGAGCAGTACTTC. Translated, it gives CASRLAGAPYEQYF. The chain carries TRBV6-5 and TRBJ2-7, with TRBD2 identical over 11 bases. Per the germline V gene, CDR1 is MNHEY and CDR2 is SVGAGI. Trimming cost V 6 bases and J 2 bases; bases outside gene matches: 3. The CDR3 extends over 14 amino acids.

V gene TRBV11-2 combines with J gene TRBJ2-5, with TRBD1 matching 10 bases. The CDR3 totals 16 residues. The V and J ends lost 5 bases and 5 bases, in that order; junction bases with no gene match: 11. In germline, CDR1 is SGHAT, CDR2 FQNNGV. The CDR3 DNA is TGTGCCAGCAGCGTTGTGGGGACAGGGGTTGGGGAGACCCAGTACTTC. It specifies CASSVVGTGVGETQYF.

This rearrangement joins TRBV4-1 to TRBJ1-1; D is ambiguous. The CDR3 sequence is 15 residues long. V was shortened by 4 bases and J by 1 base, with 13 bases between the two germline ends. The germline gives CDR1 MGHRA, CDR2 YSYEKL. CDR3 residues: CASSRAALGNTEAFF. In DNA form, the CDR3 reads TGCGCCAGCAGCCGGGCAGCCTTGGGGAACACTGAAGCTTTCTTT.

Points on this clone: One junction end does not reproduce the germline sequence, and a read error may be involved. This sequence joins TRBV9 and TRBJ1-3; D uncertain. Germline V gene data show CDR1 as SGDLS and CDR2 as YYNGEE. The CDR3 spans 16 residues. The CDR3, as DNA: TGTGCCAGCACCGTAGGCGGCACTCTCTCTGGAAACACCATATATTTT. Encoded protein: CASTVGGTLSGNTIYF.

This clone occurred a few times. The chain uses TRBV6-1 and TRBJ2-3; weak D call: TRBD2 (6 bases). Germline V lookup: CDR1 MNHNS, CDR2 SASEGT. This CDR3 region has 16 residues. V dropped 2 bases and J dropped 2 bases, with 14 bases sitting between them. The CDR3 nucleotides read TGTGCCAGCAGTGAAATGGGGACTTCCACCACAGATACGCAGTATTTT. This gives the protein CASSEMGTSTTDTQYF.

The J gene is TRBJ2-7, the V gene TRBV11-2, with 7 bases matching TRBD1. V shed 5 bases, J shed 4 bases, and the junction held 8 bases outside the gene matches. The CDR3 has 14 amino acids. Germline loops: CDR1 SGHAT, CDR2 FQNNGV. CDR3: CASSTVTGSYEQYF. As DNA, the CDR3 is TGTGCCAGCAGCACCGTGACAGGGAGTTACGAGCAGTACTTC.

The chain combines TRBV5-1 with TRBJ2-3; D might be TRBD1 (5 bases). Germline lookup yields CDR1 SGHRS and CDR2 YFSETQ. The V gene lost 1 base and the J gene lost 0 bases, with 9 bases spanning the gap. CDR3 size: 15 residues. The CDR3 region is CASSLTGSSTDTQYF. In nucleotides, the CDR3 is TGCGCCAGCAGCTTGACAGGTTCTAGCACAGATACGCAGTATTTT.

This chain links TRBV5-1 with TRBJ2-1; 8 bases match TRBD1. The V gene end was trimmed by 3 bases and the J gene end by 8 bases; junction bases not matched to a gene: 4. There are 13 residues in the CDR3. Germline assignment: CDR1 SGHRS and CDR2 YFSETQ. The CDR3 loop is CASSSTGAHEQFF. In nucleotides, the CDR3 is TGCGCCAGCAGCTCGACAGGGGCACATGAGCAGTTCTTC.

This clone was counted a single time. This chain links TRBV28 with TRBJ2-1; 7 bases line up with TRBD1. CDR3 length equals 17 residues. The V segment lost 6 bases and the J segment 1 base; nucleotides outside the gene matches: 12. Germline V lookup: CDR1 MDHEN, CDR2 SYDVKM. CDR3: CASSRSPQGRSYNEQFF. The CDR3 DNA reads TGTGCCAGCAGCCGTTCCCCACAGGGGAGATCCTACAATGAGCAGTTCTTC.

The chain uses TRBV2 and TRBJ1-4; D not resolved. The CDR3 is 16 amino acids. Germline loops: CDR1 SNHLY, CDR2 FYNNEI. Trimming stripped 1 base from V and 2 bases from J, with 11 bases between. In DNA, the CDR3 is TGTGCCAGCAGTGAAGAGTGGGCGAACACTAATGAAAAACTGTTTTTT. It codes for CASSEEWANTNEKLFF.

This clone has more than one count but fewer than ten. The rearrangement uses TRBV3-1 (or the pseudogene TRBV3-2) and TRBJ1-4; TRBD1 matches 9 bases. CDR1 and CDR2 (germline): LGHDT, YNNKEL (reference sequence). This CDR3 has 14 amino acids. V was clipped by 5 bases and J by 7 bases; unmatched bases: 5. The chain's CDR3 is CASSSQGQGEKLFF. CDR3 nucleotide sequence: TGTGCCAGCAGCTCCCAGGGACAGGGTGAAAAACTGTTTTTT.

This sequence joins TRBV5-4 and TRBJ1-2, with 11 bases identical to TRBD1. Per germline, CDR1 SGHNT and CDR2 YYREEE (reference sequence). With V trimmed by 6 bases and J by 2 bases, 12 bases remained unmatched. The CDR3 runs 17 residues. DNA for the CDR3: TGTGCCAGCACCGGAGGGACAGGGGGTACGGGAAACTATGGCTACACCTTC. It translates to CASTGGTGGTGNYGYTF.

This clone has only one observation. The CDR3 sequence is CAIKGTARDATEAFF. CDR3 DNA: TGTGCCATAAAGGGGACAGCCAGGGATGCCACTGAAGCTTTCTTT. The V and J genes are TRBV10-3 and TRBJ1-1; 7 positions agree with TRBD1. This CDR3 has 15 residues. Trimming cost V 9 bases and J 4 bases; bases outside gene matches: 14. The germline V gene encodes CDR1 ENHRY and CDR2 SYGVKD.